This is a list of T cell receptor beta chains from one sample in a study of blood T cells in healthy people across ages. Each CDR3 protein is one row after TCRdb ran MiXCR on the 5' RACE reads. The sample consists of 870,000 or so distinct CDR3 sequences, 25% to 30% of them appearing once. The sequencing sample was made of blood. These receptor sequences come from a woman older than 75 in good health. Both conserved end residues are part of each CDR3. Fields, in order: CDR3 DNA, CDR3 protein, clone size, J gene, D gene, V gene. D genes are given only for firm matches. Size is stated for part of the rows, as once, few or many counts, or as a class when the clone is expanded.

CDR3nt: TGCAGTGCTCCCGGACAGGTTAACTCTGGGGCCAACGTCCTGACTTTC
CDR3aa: CSAPGQVNSGANVLTF
abundance: many
j_gene: TRBJ2-6
d_gene: TRBD1
v_gene: TRBV20-1

CDR3nt: TGTGCCAGCAGCGGAGCGGTGACCCAGTACTTC
CDR3aa: CASSGAVTQYF
abundance: -
j_gene: TRBJ2-5
d_gene: -
v_gene: TRBV7-6

CDR3nt: TGTGTCAGCAGTTGGGGGGACCCTACAGATACGCAGTATTTT
CDR3aa: CVSSWGDPTDTQYF
abundance: -
j_gene: TRBJ2-3
d_gene: -
v_gene: TRBV12-3/TRBV12-4

CDR3nt: TGTGCCACCAGTGATACAGGACAGGGGGCGCGGGAGACCCAGTACTTC
CDR3aa: CATSDTGQGARETQYF
abundance: few
j_gene: TRBJ2-5
d_gene: TRBD1
v_gene: TRBV24-1

CDR3nt: TGTGCCAGCAGCGTTAGCGGGATGGAGACCCAGTACTTC
CDR3aa: CASSVSGMETQYF
abundance: -
j_gene: TRBJ2-5
d_gene: TRBD2
v_gene: TRBV7-2

CDR3nt: TGCGCCAGCAGCCATTTCAGGGTCCCAAAATTGGAGGCCCAGTACTTC
CDR3aa: CASSHFRVPKLEAQYF
abundance: few
j_gene: TRBJ2-5
d_gene: -
v_gene: TRBV4-1

CDR3nt: TGTGCCAGCAGCCTTTCCGGGACAGTTACGACCTACGAGCAGTACTTC
CDR3aa: CASSLSGTVTTYEQYF
abundance: many
j_gene: TRBJ2-7
d_gene: TRBD1
v_gene: TRBV3-1

CDR3nt: TGTGCCAGCACGGGCTCCACTAGTAGCTACGAGCAGTACTTC
CDR3aa: CASTGSTSSYEQYF
abundance: -
j_gene: TRBJ2-7
d_gene: -
v_gene: TRBV7-2

CDR3nt: TGTGCCAGCAGCTTAGGGGGGCAATCAGGAGCCCTGGGAGGGGCCAACGTCCTGACTTTC
CDR3aa: CASSLGGQSGALGGANVLTF
abundance: many
j_gene: TRBJ2-6
d_gene: -
v_gene: TRBV2

CDR3nt: TGTGCCAGCAGCCCACCTACCCTGGTGGCCAATGAGCAGTTCTTC
CDR3aa: CASSPPTLVANEQFF
abundance: -
j_gene: TRBJ2-1
d_gene: -
v_gene: TRBV11-3

CDR3nt: TGTGCCAGTAGTATAGACGGACTAGCGGGCATCCAAGAGACCCAGTACTTC
CDR3aa: CASSIDGLAGIQETQYF
abundance: many
j_gene: TRBJ2-5
d_gene: TRBD2
v_gene: TRBV19

CDR3nt: TGTGCCAGCAGCTCCCCGGGAGATCCCTACGAGCAGTACTTC
CDR3aa: CASSSPGDPYEQYF
abundance: -
j_gene: TRBJ2-7
d_gene: -
v_gene: TRBV7-2

CDR3nt: TGTGCCAGCAGTACCCCCGGGGGGAAAAGCACAGATACGCAGTATTTT
CDR3aa: CASSTPGGKSTDTQYF
abundance: many
j_gene: TRBJ2-3
d_gene: TRBD2
v_gene: TRBV5-4

CDR3nt: TGTGCCAGCACCAAATCACCCAGACAGGAAGAGACCCAGTACTTC
CDR3aa: CASTKSPRQEETQYF
abundance: many
j_gene: TRBJ2-5
d_gene: -
v_gene: TRBV7-9

CDR3nt: TGTGCCAGCAAACAGGGGACGCAGTCGCCGGGAAAACTGTTTTTT
CDR3aa: CASKQGTQSPGKLFF
abundance: few
j_gene: TRBJ1-4
d_gene: TRBD1
v_gene: TRBV2

CDR3nt: TGTGCCAGCAGCTTGGGGGGAAAGAACACCGGGGAGCTGTTTTTT
CDR3aa: CASSLGGKNTGELFF
abundance: few
j_gene: TRBJ2-2
d_gene: -
v_gene: TRBV11-2